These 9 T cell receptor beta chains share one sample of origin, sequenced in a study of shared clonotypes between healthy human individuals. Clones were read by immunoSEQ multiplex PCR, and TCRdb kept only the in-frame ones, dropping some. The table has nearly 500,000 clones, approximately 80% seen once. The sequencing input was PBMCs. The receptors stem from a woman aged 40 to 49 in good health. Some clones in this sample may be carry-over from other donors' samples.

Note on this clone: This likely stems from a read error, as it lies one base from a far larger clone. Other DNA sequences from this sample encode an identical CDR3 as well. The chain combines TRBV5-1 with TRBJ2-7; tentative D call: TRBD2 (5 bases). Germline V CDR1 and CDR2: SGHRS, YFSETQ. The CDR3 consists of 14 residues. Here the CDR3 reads CASSAASRNYEQYF. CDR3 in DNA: TGCGCCAGCAGCGCAGCTAGCCGAAACTACGAGCAGTACTTT.

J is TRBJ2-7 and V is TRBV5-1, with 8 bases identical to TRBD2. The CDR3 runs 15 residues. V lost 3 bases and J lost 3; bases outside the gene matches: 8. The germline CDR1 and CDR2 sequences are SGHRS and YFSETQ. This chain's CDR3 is CASSWGTSGLYEQYF. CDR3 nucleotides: TGCGCCAGCAGCTGGGGAACTAGCGGCCTCTACGAGCAGTACTTC. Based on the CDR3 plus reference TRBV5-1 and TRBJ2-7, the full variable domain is KAGVTQTPRYLIKTRGQQVTLSCSPISGHRSVSWYQQTPGQGLQFLFEYFSETQRNKGNFPGRFSGRQFSNSRSEMNVSTLELGDSALYLCASSWGTSGLYEQYFGPGTRLTVT.

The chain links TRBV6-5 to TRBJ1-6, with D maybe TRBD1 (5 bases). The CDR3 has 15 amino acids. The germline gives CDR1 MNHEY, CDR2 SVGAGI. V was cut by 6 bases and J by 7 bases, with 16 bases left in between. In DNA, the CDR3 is TGTGCCAGCAGGCCGAGACAGAGATCGAATTCACCCCTCCACTTT. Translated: CASRPRQRSNSPLHF.

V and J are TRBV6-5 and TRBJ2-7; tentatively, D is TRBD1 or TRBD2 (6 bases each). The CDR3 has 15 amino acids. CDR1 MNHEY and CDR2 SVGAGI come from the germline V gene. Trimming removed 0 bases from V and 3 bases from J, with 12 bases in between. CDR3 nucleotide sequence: TGTGCCAGCAGTTACTCTACAGGGAGGTTCTACGAGCAGTACTTC. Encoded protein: CASSYSTGRFYEQYF.

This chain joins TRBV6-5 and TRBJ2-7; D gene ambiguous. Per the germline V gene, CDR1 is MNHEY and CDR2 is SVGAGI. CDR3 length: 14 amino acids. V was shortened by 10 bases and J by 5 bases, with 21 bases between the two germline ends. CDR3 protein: CATAFASLYNEQYF. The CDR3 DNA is TGTGCCACCGCCTTTGCTAGTCTATACAACGAGCAGTACTTC.

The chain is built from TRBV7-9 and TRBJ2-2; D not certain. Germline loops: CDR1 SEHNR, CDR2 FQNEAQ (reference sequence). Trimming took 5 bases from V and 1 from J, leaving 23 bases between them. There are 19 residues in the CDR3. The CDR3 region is CASSLKDVRRPLNTGELFF. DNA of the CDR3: TGTGCCAGCAGCCTAAAGGATGTCCGGAGACCTTTGAACACCGGGGAGCTGTTTTTT.

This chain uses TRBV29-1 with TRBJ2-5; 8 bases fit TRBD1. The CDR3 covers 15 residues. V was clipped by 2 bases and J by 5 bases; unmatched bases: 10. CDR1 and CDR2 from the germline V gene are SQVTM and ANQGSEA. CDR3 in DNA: TGCAGCGTTGAACTGGTCAGGGGGCCTGGGGAGACCCAGTACTTC. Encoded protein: CSVELVRGPGETQYF.

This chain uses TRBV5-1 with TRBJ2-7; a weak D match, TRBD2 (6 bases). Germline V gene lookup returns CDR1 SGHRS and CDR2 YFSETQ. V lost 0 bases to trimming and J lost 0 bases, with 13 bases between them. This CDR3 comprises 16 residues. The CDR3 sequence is CASSLAASVSSYEQYF. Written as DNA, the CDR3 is TGCGCCAGCAGCTTGGCGGCTAGCGTTAGCTCCTACGAGCAGTACTTC.

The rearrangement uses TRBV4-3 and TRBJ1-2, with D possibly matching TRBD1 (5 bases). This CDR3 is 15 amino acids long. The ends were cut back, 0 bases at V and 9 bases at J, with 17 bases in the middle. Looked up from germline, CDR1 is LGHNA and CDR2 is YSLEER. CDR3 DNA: TGCGCCAGCAGCCAAGATCTAGGAGTTCTGGGACGCTACACCTTC. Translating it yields CASSQDLGVLGRYTF.